This is a list of T cell receptor beta chains from one sample in a study of blood T cells in healthy people across ages. TCRdb processed the 5' RACE reads anew with MiXCR; each CDR3 protein has one entry. The sample has about 1.1 million distinct CDR3 sequences; about two fifths are singletons. What was sequenced was blood. These TCRs come from a man between 18 and 29 years old in good health. Each CDR3 is given with its conserved first and last residue. Each record gives: clone size, CDR3 length, V gene, J gene, D gene, CDR3 protein, CDR3 DNA. A D gene is named only where the DNA matches it firmly. Size is stated for part of the rows, as once, few or many counts, or as a class when the clone is expanded.

few	16	TRBV6-2/TRBV6-3	TRBJ2-1	.	CASSGPGARSYNEQFF	TGTGCCAGCAGTGGCCCAGGGGCCCGCTCCTACAATGAGCAGTTCTTC
once	14	TRBV7-2	TRBJ1-2	.	CASSFRDRDYGYTF	TGTGCCAGCAGCTTTAGGGACCGTGACTATGGCTACACCTTC
.	13	TRBV20-1	TRBJ1-3	TRBD1	CSARQGVGNTIYF	TGCAGTGCGCGACAGGGGGTCGGAAACACCATATATTTT
.	14	TRBV4-2	TRBJ1-1	TRBD1	CASTAGTGDTEAFF	TGTGCCAGTACCGCCGGGACAGGGGACACTGAAGCTTTCTTT
few	13	TRBV29-1	TRBJ1-2	TRBD1	CSVQTGGGYGYTF	TGCAGCGTTCAGACAGGGGGCGGCTATGGCTACACCTTC
few	16	TRBV28	TRBJ1-5	.	CASSPGTLPSNQPQHF	TGTGCCAGCAGTCCAGGGACACTTCCAAGCAATCAGCCCCAGCATTTT
.	17	TRBV20-1	TRBJ2-2	TRBD2	CSARTSGGPSNTGELFF	TGCAGTGCTAGGACTAGCGGGGGGCCCTCGAACACCGGGGAGCTGTTTTTT
.	15	TRBV4-1	TRBJ1-2	.	CASSPGTLSGNGYTF	TGCGCCAGCAGCCCGGGGACCCTCTCCGGGAATGGCTACACCTTC
few	17	TRBV5-1	TRBJ1-6	.	CASSLDPANLYNSPLHF	TGCGCCAGCAGCTTGGACCCGGCTAACCTCTATAATTCACCCCTCCACTTT
once	15	TRBV11-2	TRBJ2-1	TRBD1	CTSIPAGTAYNEQFF	TGTACCAGCATTCCAGCCGGGACAGCCTACAATGAGCAGTTCTTC
.	16	TRBV9	TRBJ2-5	TRBD2	CAGSVGSGGAQETQYF	TGTGCCGGCAGCGTAGGTAGCGGGGGGGCTCAAGAGACCCAGTACTTC
.	15	TRBV9	TRBJ2-1	.	CASSVSWGKSNEQFF	TGTGCCAGCAGCGTATCGTGGGGAAAGAGCAATGAGCAGTTCTTC
.	15	TRBV29-1	TRBJ1-1	.	CSVEGGGRKNTEAFF	TGCAGCGTTGAAGGGGGCGGGCGGAAGAACACTGAAGCTTTCTTT
once	14	TRBV20-1	TRBJ2-5	TRBD2	CSAMTSGEAETQYF	TGCAGTGCTATGACTAGCGGGGAGGCAGAGACCCAGTACTTC
.	15	TRBV6-2/TRBV6-3	TRBJ2-5	.	CASSSGAGTQETQYF	TGTGCCAGCAGTTCCGGGGCCGGGACACAAGAGACCCAGTACTTC
.	15	TRBV4-3	TRBJ1-4	TRBD1	CASSHMDRDNEKLFF	TGCGCCAGCAGCCACATGGACAGGGATAATGAAAAACTGTTTTTT
.	14	TRBV12-3/TRBV12-4	TRBJ1-1	.	CASSLSGLATEAFF	TGTGCCAGCAGTTTATCAGGGCTGGCAACTGAAGCTTTCTTT
.	15	TRBV20-1	TRBJ2-5	TRBD1	CSAEPGTGERETQYF	TGCAGTGCGGAGCCCGGGACAGGGGAGAGGGAGACCCAGTACTTC
.	13	TRBV18	TRBJ2-1	.	CASSPPSGSEQFF	TGTGCCAGCTCACCACCAAGTGGGAGTGAGCAGTTCTTC
few	13	TRBV21-1	TRBJ2-7	.	CASSREVDYEQYF	TGTGCCAGCAGCCGGGAAGTCGACTACGAGCAGTACTTC
few	15	TRBV4-1	TRBJ1-2	.	CASSHPDRPFYGYTF	TGCGCCAGCAGCCACCCGGATCGCCCTTTTTATGGCTACACCTTC
.	15	TRBV2	TRBJ1-1	TRBD1	CASRERQGVLFEAFF	TGTGCCAGCAGGGAGAGACAGGGGGTACTCTTCGAAGCTTTCTTT
.	14	TRBV4-3	TRBJ1-1	.	CASSQELTGTEAFF	TGCGCCAGCAGCCAAGAGTTGACAGGCACTGAAGCTTTCTTT
.	15	TRBV4-1	TRBJ1-4	TRBD1	CASRNPGQGNEKLFF	TGCGCCAGCAGGAATCCGGGACAGGGCAATGAAAAACTGTTTTTT
.	14	TRBV18	TRBJ2-1	TRBD1	CASSLLDRGHEQFF	TGTGCCAGCTCACTACTGGACAGGGGCCATGAGCAGTTCTTC
few	14	TRBV5-5	TRBJ2-5	.	CAATSRDISNEQYF	TGTGCCGCGACCTCAAGGGACATAAGCAATGAGCAGTACTTC
.	16	TRBV9	TRBJ2-1	TRBD2	CASSPRLAESYNEQFF	TGTGCCAGCAGCCCACGACTAGCCGAAAGCTACAATGAGCAGTTCTTC
.	16	TRBV4-3	TRBJ1-3	.	CASSHATGTLGNTIYF	TGCGCCAGCAGCCACGCTACCGGGACTCTTGGAAACACCATATATTTT
.	15	TRBV30	TRBJ1-2	TRBD1	CAWIFGQGKREGYTF	TGTGCCTGGATTTTCGGACAGGGGAAAAGAGAAGGCTACACCTTC
.	15	TRBV12-3/TRBV12-4	TRBJ1-5	.	CASSLGLGENQPQHF	TGTGCCAGCAGTTTAGGCCTAGGCGAGAATCAGCCCCAGCATTTT
once	21	TRBV20-1	TRBJ2-3	TRBD2	CSARDPFWTSGVDTGTDTQYF	TGCAGTGCTAGAGATCCGTTTTGGACTAGCGGGGTAGATACTGGCACAGATACGCAGTATTTT
many	15	TRBV5-1	TRBJ2-3	TRBD2	CASRRSSGGQDTQYF	TGCGCCAGCAGGCGTTCTAGCGGGGGGCAAGATACGCAGTATTTT
.	15	TRBV25-1	TRBJ1-6	.	CASSEYTGLDSPLHF	TGTGCCAGCAGTGAATACACAGGGTTAGATTCACCCCTCCACTTT
.	15	TRBV9	TRBJ2-1	TRBD2	CASSERGETYNEQFF	TGTGCCAGCAGCGAGCGGGGGGAAACCTACAATGAGCAGTTCTTC
.	11	TRBV20-1	TRBJ1-2	.	CSASTDDDYTF	TGCAGTGCGAGCACCGACGATGACTACACCTTC
.	12	TRBV7-2	TRBJ1-1	.	CATQLMNTEAFF	TGTGCCACCCAGCTCATGAACACTGAAGCTTTCTTT
few	14	TRBV20-1	TRBJ2-3	.	CSARGGDGADTQYF	TGCAGTGCTAGAGGTGGGGACGGGGCAGATACGCAGTATTTT
.	14	TRBV3-1	TRBJ1-1	TRBD1	CASSYQGGFTEAFF	TGTGCCAGCAGCTATCAGGGGGGATTCACTGAAGCTTTCTTT
.	17	TRBV29-1	TRBJ2-6	.	CSVNSRAGSSGANVLTF	TGCAGCGTTAATTCCAGGGCAGGGAGCTCTGGGGCCAACGTCCTGACTTTC
many	12	TRBV7-9	TRBJ2-5	.	CASSSEPGTQYF	TGTGCCAGCAGCTCCGAGCCAGGGACCCAGTACTTC
.	17	TRBV12-3/TRBV12-4	TRBJ2-1	TRBD2	CASSLVKGLAGSNEQFF	TGTGCCAGCAGTTTAGTCAAGGGACTAGCGGGGAGCAATGAGCAGTTCTTC
.	17	TRBV3-1	TRBJ2-3	TRBD2	CASSRSLERGSTDTQYF	TGTGCCAGCAGCCGCTCCCTAGAGCGGGGGAGCACAGATACGCAGTATTTT
.	12	TRBV7-2	TRBJ2-5	.	CASSLRWNEQYF	TGTGCCAGCAGCTTGCGGTGGAATGAGCAGTACTTC
few	13	TRBV5-1	TRBJ2-7	TRBD1	CACNRDRDAEQYF	TGCGCCTGCAACCGGGACAGGGACGCCGAGCAGTACTTC
.	14	TRBV7-8	TRBJ1-1	TRBD1	CASSSTGGISEAFF	TGTGCCAGCAGCTCAACAGGGGGCATTTCTGAAGCTTTCTTT
few	15	TRBV12-3/TRBV12-4	TRBJ2-1	TRBD1	CASSRDRGNYNEQFF	TGTGCCAGCAGCCGGGACAGGGGGAACTACAATGAGCAGTTCTTC
.	12	TRBV2	TRBJ2-1	TRBD1	CATGTGQDEQFF	TGTGCCACCGGGACGGGACAGGATGAGCAGTTCTTC
few	13	TRBV4-1	TRBJ2-7	.	CASSSQATYEQYF	TGCGCCAGCAGCTCACAGGCGACCTACGAGCAGTACTTC
.	15	TRBV20-1	TRBJ2-1	TRBD2	CSASRTSGGLNEQFF	TGCAGTGCTAGCCGAACTAGCGGGGGACTAAATGAGCAGTTCTTC